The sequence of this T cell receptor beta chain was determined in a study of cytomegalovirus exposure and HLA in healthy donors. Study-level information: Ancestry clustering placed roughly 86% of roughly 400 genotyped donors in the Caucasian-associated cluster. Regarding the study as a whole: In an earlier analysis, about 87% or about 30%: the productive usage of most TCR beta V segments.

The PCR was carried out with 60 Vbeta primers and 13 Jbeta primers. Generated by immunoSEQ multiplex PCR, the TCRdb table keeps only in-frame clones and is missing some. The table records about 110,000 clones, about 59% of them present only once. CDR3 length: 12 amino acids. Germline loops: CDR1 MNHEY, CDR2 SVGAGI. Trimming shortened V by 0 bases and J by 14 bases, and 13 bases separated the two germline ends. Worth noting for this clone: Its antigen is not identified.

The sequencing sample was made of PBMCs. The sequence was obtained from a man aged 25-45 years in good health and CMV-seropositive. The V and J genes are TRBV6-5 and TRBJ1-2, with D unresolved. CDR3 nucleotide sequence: TGTGCCAGCAGTTACTCAGCCCCCGCTAGTACCTTC. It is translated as CASSYSAPASTF.